The clone carrying this T cell receptor beta chain was counted between two and nine times. The DNA is omitted, as the CDR3 cannot be located on it reliably, and the CDR3 follows TCRdb's listing. 14 amino acids form the CDR3, both terminal residues included. Germline CDR1 MDHEN, CDR2 SYDVKM. The data derive from a study of blood T cell repertoires in COVID-19. As for the study in general: The analysed material was cDNA or gDNA that came from T cells, B-cell-depleted T cells, or PBMCs.

Assay: immunoSEQ multiplex PCR; the TCRdb copy retains only in-frame clones and omits some. The sample contains 70,000 or so clones, over 80% of which appear only once. The receptor's source is a man in his fifties with COVID-19, enrolled during active disease. The chain recombines TRBV28 with TRBJ1-6; the D segment call TRBD1 is taken from the table without a DNA check. Sequences were obtained from peripheral blood. CDR3 protein: CASILDRSVSPLHF.